Following are 24 T cell receptor beta chains from one sample sequenced in a study of human T cells and chemical hapten exposure. Time point meaning: pre-sensitization, week 0. Treatment meaning: therapeutic diphenylcyclopropenone sensitization with weekly scalp DPC. TCRdb called the RACE reads again in MiXCR, with one record for every CDR3 protein. This table holds some 74,000 distinct CDR3 sequences, 14% found once. The input for sequencing was whole blood, taken in connection with sensitization to the hapten diphenylcyclopropenone (DPC). The receptors shown here come from a woman in her forties or fifties with alopecia areata. Some clones in this sample may be carry-over from other donors' samples.

This clonotype was seen only a few times. This rearrangement joins TRBV7-2 to TRBJ1-6; D is perhaps TRBD1 (6 bases). V was shortened by 5 bases and J by 8 bases, with 19 bases between the two germline ends. The CDR3 runs 16 residues. Germline values: CDR1 SGHTA, CDR2 FQGNSA. The CDR3 protein is CASSRRTVTQDSPLHF. The CDR3 DNA sequence: TGTGCCAGCAGCAGACGGACAGTCACGCAAGATTCACCCCTCCACTTT.

The chain links TRBV5-1 to TRBJ1-1, with a tentative D call TRBD1 (5 bases). Trimming removed 4 bases from V and 6 bases from J, with 16 bases in between. The length of the CDR3 is 14 residues. In germline, CDR1 is SGHRS, CDR2 YFSETQ. The CDR3 region has the DNA TGCGCCAGCAGCCCCCGTGGGGGTATCGCTGAAGCTTTCTTT. This sequence encodes CASSPRGGIAEAFF.

This clonotype has a handful of counts. The genes are TRBV5-1 and TRBJ2-2; a possible D gene is TRBD2 (6 bases). Germline V lookup: CDR1 SGHRS, CDR2 YFSETQ. Trimming took 3 bases from V and 7 from J, leaving 16 bases between them. This CDR3 region has 15 residues. This CDR3 is CASSSGTSGLGELFF. The CDR3 DNA sequence: TGCGCCAGCAGCTCAGGGACCTCGGGACTCGGGGAGCTGTTTTTT.

J is TRBJ1-4 and V is TRBV15, with no clear D. V shed 0 bases and J shed 0 bases, with 5 bases lying between them. Germline V CDR1 and CDR2: LNHNV, YYDKDF (reference sequence). CDR3 length equals 15 residues. The CDR3: CATSRDLATNEKLFF. Here the CDR3 DNA reads TGTGCCACCAGCAGAGATCTTGCAACTAATGAAAAACTGTTTTTT.

The table lists this clonotype with a few counts. V usage is TRBV20-1 and J usage is TRBJ1-1; the D gene is possibly TRBD1 (5 bases). The V and J ends lost 2 bases and 6 bases respectively, with 16 bases between them. Germline CDR1 DFQATT, CDR2 SNEGSKA (reference sequence). The CDR3 is 14 amino acids. The CDR3 reads CSARHAAGRSEAFF. In nucleotides, the CDR3 is TGCAGTGCTAGACACGCGGCAGGGAGGTCTGAAGCTTTCTTT.

This clonotype was seen many times. The V call is TRBV6-2 or TRBV6-3, the J call TRBJ2-5; D uncertain. Germline-derived CDR1 and CDR2 are MNHEY and SVGEGT. The germline V and J ends were trimmed by 6 bases and 3 bases, with 20 bases remaining between them. This CDR3 has 16 amino acids. The CDR3 DNA is TGTGCCAGCAGGAAATGGGCCTCCATCGAGAAAGAGACCCAGTACTTC. Amino acids: CASRKWASIEKETQYF.

The rearrangement uses TRBV7-2 and TRBJ2-2, with 8 bases fitting TRBD2. The length of the CDR3 is 15 residues. V lost 6 bases to trimming and J lost 3 bases; unmatched junction nucleotides: 6. The germline V gene encodes CDR1 SGHTA and CDR2 FQGNSA. CDR3 coding DNA: TGTGCCAGCAGTCCGGGGGGGAAAGACACCGGGGAGCTGTTTTTT. This encodes CASSPGGKDTGELFF.

On this clonotype itself: No conserved phenylalanine or tryptophan is present at the end of the CDR3, so a read error is the likely explanation. The chain links TRBV29-1 to TRBJ2-3, with 8 bases aligning to TRBD1. Germline loops: CDR1 SQVTM, CDR2 ANQGSEA. Losses at the gene ends were 1 base for V and 7 bases for J; bases not matched to a gene: 7. This CDR3 has 14 residues. For the CDR3, the DNA is TGCAGCGTTGAAGGTTCAGGGGGCCCATATACGCAGTATTTA. Amino acids: CSVEGSGGPYTQYL.

This sequence joins TRBV5-1 and TRBJ2-1; unclear D gene. This CDR3 is 14 amino acids long. V was shortened by 5 bases and J by 1 base, with 10 bases between the two germline ends. Germline CDR1 SGHRS, CDR2 YFSETQ. Here the CDR3 reads CASSFGNSYNEQFF. The DNA of the CDR3 is TGCGCCAGCAGTTTCGGCAATTCCTACAATGAGCAGTTCTTC. The whole variable domain, filled in from reference TRBV5-1 and TRBJ2-1, reads KAGVTQTPRYLIKTRGQQVTLSCSPISGHRSVSWYQQTPGQGLQFLFEYFSETQRNKGNFPGRFSGRQFSNSRSEMNVSTLELGDSALYLCASSFGNSYNEQFFGPGTRLTVL.

This clonotype was observed at least ten times. The J gene is TRBJ2-2, the V gene TRBV24-1, with TRBD1 matching 9 bases. Germline V CDR1 and CDR2: KGHDR, SFDVKD. The CDR3 totals 16 residues. The junction had 0 bases not matched to a gene; V was cut back by 2 bases and J by 0 bases. The chain's CDR3 is CATSDWTGANTGELFF. The CDR3 nucleotides are TGTGCCACCAGTGATTGGACAGGGGCGAACACCGGGGAGCTGTTTTTT.

The chain uses TRBV12-3 or TRBV12-4 and TRBJ2-1; D call uncertain. The CDR3 is 13 amino acids. The V and J ends lost 6 bases and 6 bases respectively, with 12 bases between them. The CDR3 is CASSPTLPNEQFF. Here the CDR3 DNA reads TGTGCCAGCAGCCCGACCTTGCCCAATGAGCAGTTCTTC.

This chain links TRBV13 with TRBJ2-7; D could derive from TRBD1 or TRBD2 (6 bases each). The CDR3 sequence is 16 residues long. Germline V gene sequence: CDR1 PRHDT, CDR2 FYEKMQ (reference sequence). With 2 bases removed from V and 6 bases from J, the gap between germline ends came to 20 bases. CDR3 in amino acids: CASSLKYEQGLIEQYF. CDR3 nucleotides: TGTGCCAGCAGCTTAAAGTATGAACAGGGACTGATCGAGCAGTACTTC. The entire variable domain, with the rest obtained from reference TRBV13 and TRBJ2-7, is as follows: AAGVIQSPRHLIKEKRETATLKCYPIPRHDTVYWYQQGPGQDPQFLISFYEKMQSDKGSIPDRFSAQQFSDYHSELNMSSLELGDSALYFCASSLKYEQGLIEQYFGPGTRLTVT.

The rearrangement links TRBV6-5 to TRBJ1-2; TRBD1 might be the D (5 bases). CDR1 is MNHEY and CDR2 is SVGAGI in the germline V gene. The length of the CDR3 is 17 residues. V was clipped by 5 bases and J by 3 bases, with 22 bases between them. The CDR3 here is CASSVTQGSPLDYGYTF. The CDR3 DNA is TGTGCCAGCAGTGTAACGCAGGGCAGCCCACTGGACTATGGCTACACCTTC.

The rearrangement uses TRBV12-3 or TRBV12-4 and TRBJ2-3, with 10 bases fitting TRBD2. With 5 bases clipped from V and 1 base from J, the junction kept 9 bases outside the gene matches. This CDR3 comprises 17 residues. CDR3 protein: CASSAQLAGLGTDTQYF. Written as DNA, the CDR3 is TGTGCCAGCAGTGCCCAACTAGCGGGATTGGGCACAGATACGCAGTATTTT.

There are many counts of this clonotype. The genes are TRBV20-1 and TRBJ2-3, with a weak D call TRBD2 (6 bases). Germline V gene lookup returns CDR1 DFQATT and CDR2 SNEGSKA (reference sequence). V was trimmed by 1 base and J by 5 bases, leaving 13 bases between them. The CDR3 totals 14 residues. This CDR3 reads CSARVEGQGDTQYF. The CDR3 region has the DNA TGCAGTGCTAGAGTGGAGGGCCAAGGAGATACGCAGTATTTT.

This clonotype was picked up a small number of times. CDR3 DNA: TGTGCCTCCAGGTCCTATGGCTACACCTTC. This encodes CASRSYGYTF. This rearrangement joins TRBV30 to TRBJ1-2, with D unresolved. Germline V gene sequence: CDR1 GTSNPN, CDR2 SVGIG (reference sequence). The CDR3 length is 10 residues. V lost 7 bases and J lost 4, with 7 bases in between. Full variable domain (remainder filled in from reference TRBV30 and TRBJ1-2): SQTIHQWPATLVQPVGSPLSLECTVEGTSNPNLYWYRQAAGRGLQLLFYSVGIGQISSEVPQNLSASRPQDRQFILSSKKLLLSDSGFYLCASRSYGYTFGSGTRLTVV.

This clonotype has just a few counts. The rearrangement links TRBV7-8 to TRBJ1-4; the D gene is possibly TRBD1 (6 bases). Trimming took 5 bases from V and 7 from J, leaving 14 bases between them. CDR3 size: 14 residues. CDR1 and CDR2 (germline): SGHVS, FQNEAQ. The CDR3 DNA follows: TGTGCCAGCAGCCCCTCAGGGGCGGGTGAAAAACTGTTTTTT. Protein sequence: CASSPSGAGEKLFF.

This clonotype came up a few times. V usage is TRBV19 and J usage is TRBJ1-4; TRBD1 matches 9 bases. The CDR3 contains 16 residues. V gave up 5 bases and J gave up 2 bases; unmatched junction bases: 6. Germline assignment: CDR1 LNHDA and CDR2 SQIVND (reference sequence). The CDR3 bases are TGTGCCAGTAGTTTCCCTGACAGGGGGACTAATGAAAAACTGTTTTTT. Translation gives CASSFPDRGTNEKLFF. Full variable domain (missing parts from reference TRBV19 and TRBJ1-4): DGGITQSPKYLFRKEGQNVTLSCEQNLNHDAMYWYRQDPGQGLRLIYYSQIVNDFQKGDIAEGYSVSREKKESFPLTVTSAQKNPTAFYLCASSFPDRGTNEKLFFGSGTQLSVL.

V is TRBV6-2 or TRBV6-3 and J is TRBJ1-6; 7 nucleotides match TRBD1. V trimming: 6 bases; J trimming: 7 bases; junction bases outside the gene matches: 12. Per germline, CDR1 MNHEY and CDR2 SVGEGT. This CDR3 contains 16 residues. CDR3 in DNA: TGTGCCAGCAGCCAGCCTAAGACAGGGTGGAATTCACCCCTCCACTTT. It specifies CASSQPKTGWNSPLHF.

The gene calls are TRBV14 and TRBJ1-4; D might be TRBD1 (5 bases). The CDR3 length is 15 residues. V lost 0 bases and J lost 5, with 10 bases in between. Germline V gene data show CDR1 as SGHDN and CDR2 as FVKESK. In nucleotides, the CDR3 is TGTGCCAGCAGCCAAGAGGGGGGTTTGAATGAAAAACTGTTTTTT. It codes for CASSQEGGLNEKLFF.

V is TRBV18 and J is TRBJ1-1, with 8 bases lining up with TRBD1. CDR3 length equals 15 residues. With 4 bases clipped from V and 0 bases from J, the junction kept 4 bases outside the gene matches. CDR1 is KGHSH, CDR2 LQKENI, per germline. CDR3 region: CASSQKDRVNTEAFF. CDR3 DNA sequence: TGTGCCAGCTCACAAAAGGACAGGGTGAACACTGAAGCTTTCTTT.

This clonotype was picked up many times. Relative to the germline gene, one junction end is altered; a read error may explain this. The chain employs TRBV7-2 and TRBJ1-1; 9 bases map to TRBD1. This CDR3 is built from 17 residues. The V gene's germline CDR1 is SGHTA and CDR2 FQGNSA. The CDR3 loop is CASSLVRLGRDRALVPF. In nucleotides, the CDR3 is TGTGCCAGCAGCTTAGTTCGACTCGGCCGGGACAGGGCATTGGTGCCTTTT. The variable domain in full, with the rest retrieved from reference TRBV7-2 and TRBJ1-1, is GAGVSQSPSNKVTEKGKDVELRCDPISGHTALYWYRQSLGQGLEFLIYFQGNSAPDKSGLPSDRFSAERTGGSVSTLTIQRTQQEDSAVYLCASSLVRLGRDRALVPFGQGTRLTVV.

The J gene is TRBJ2-5, the V gene TRBV12-3 or TRBV12-4; no definite D call. This CDR3 is 12 amino acids long. Trimming removed 5 bases from V and 4 bases from J, with 8 bases in between. The CDR3 sequence: CASSLYAETQYF. For the CDR3, the DNA is TGTGCCAGCAGTCTTTACGCAGAGACCCAGTACTTC.

This clonotype came up a few times. CDR3 DNA: TGTGCCAGTAGTAGCGACAGGGGGCGCACAGATACGCAGTATTTT. This translates into CASSSDRGRTDTQYF. The chain is built from TRBV19 and TRBJ2-3, with 10 positions matching TRBD1. J lost 1 base, V lost 4 bases, and 2 bases had no gene match. CDR3 length: 15 residues. Germline V gene sequence: CDR1 LNHDA, CDR2 SQIVND (reference sequence).